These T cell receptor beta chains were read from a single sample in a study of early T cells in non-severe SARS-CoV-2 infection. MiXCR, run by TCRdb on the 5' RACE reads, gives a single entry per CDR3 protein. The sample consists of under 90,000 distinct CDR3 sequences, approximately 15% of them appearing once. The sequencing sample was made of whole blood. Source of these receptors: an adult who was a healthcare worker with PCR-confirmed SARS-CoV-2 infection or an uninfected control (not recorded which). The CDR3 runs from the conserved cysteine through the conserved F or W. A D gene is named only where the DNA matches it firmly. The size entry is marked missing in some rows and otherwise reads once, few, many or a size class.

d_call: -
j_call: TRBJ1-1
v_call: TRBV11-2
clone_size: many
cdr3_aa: CASSLVGSNTEAFF
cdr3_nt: TGTGCCAGCAGCTTAGTAGGATCGAACACTGAAGCTTTCTTT

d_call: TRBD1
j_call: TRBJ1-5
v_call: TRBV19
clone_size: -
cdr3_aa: CASSMAGQGFQPQHF
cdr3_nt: TGTGCCAGTAGTATGGCGGGACAGGGTTTTCAGCCCCAGCATTTT

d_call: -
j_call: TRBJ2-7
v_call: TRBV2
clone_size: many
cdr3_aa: CASSRFGGEKGYF
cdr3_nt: TGTGCCAGCAGCAGGTTTGGGGGAGAAAAGGGGTACTTC

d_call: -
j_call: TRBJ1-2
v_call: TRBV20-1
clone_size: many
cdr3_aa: CSARSGTPGALYGYTF
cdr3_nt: TGCAGTGCTAGATCCGGGACACCAGGGGCCCTTTATGGCTACACCTTC

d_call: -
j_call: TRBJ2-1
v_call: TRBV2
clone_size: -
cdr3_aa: CASRAVTWPQFF
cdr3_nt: TGTGCCAGCAGAGCAGTAACGTGGCCGCAGTTCTTC

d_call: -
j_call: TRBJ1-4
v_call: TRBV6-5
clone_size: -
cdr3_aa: CASSYFEGSTGNEKLFF
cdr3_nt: TGTGCCAGCAGTTACTTCGAAGGGTCTACGGGTAATGAAAAACTGTTTTTT

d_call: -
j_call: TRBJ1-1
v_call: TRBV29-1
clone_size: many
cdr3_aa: CSAGAHPQVEAFF
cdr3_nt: TGCAGCGCTGGGGCCCACCCACAGGTGGAAGCTTTCTTT

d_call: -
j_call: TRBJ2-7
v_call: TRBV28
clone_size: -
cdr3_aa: CASSTGPTAYF
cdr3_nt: TGTGCCAGCAGTACCGGTCCTACAGCGTACTTC

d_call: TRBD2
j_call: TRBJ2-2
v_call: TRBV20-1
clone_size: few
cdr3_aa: CSAPSGGATGELFF
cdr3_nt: TGCAGTGCCCCTAGCGGGGGGGCGACCGGGGAGCTGTTTTTT

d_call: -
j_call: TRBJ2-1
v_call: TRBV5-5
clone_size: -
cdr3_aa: CASSLPLWAGSDSYNEQFF
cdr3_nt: TGTGCCAGCAGCTTGCCCCTGTGGGCAGGGTCTGACTCCTACAATGAGCAGTTCTTC

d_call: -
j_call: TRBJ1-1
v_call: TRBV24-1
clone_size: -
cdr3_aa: CATSAGNTEAFF
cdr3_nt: TGTGCCACCAGTGCTGGGAACACTGAAGCTTTCTTT

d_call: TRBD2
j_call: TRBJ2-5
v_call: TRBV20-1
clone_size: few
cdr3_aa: CSARRTSSQETQYF
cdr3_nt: TGCAGTGCCAGAAGGACTAGCTCCCAAGAGACCCAGTACTTC

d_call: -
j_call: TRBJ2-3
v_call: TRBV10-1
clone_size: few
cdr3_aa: CASCMGGTASTDTQYF
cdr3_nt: TGCGCCAGCTGTATGGGCGGGACAGCGAGCACAGATACGCAGTATTTT

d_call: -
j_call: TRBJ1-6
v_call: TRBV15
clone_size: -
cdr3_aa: CATSRDGDLSSYNSPLHF
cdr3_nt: TGTGCCACCAGCAGAGACGGAGATCTAAGCTCCTATAATTCACCCCTCCACTTT

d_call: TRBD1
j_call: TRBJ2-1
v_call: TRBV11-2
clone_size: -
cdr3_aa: CASSPTGVGNEQFF
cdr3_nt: TGTGCCAGCAGCCCGACAGGGGTGGGCAATGAGCAGTTCTTC

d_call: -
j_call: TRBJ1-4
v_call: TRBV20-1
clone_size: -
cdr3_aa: CSARPTGLDEKLFF
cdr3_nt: TGCAGTGCTAGACCTACAGGGCTTGATGAAAAACTGTTTTTT

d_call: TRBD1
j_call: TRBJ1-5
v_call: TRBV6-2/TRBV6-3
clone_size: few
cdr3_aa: CASSYRGTGWSNQPQHF
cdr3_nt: TGTGCCAGCAGTTACCGGGGGACAGGGTGGAGCAATCAGCCCCAGCATTTT

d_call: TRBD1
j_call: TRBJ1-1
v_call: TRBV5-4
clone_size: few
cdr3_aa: CASGRDRANTEAFF
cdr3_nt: TGTGCCAGCGGCCGGGACAGGGCCAACACTGAAGCTTTCTTT

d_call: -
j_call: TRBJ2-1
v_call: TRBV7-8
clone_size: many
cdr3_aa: CASSLEAASTHNEQFF
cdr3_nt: TGTGCCAGCAGCTTAGAGGCGGCTAGTACTCACAATGAGCAGTTCTTC

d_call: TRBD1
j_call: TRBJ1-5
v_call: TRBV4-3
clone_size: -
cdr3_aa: CASSQDRVGNQPQHF
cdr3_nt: TGCGCCAGCAGCCAGGACAGGGTAGGCAATCAGCCCCAGCATTTT

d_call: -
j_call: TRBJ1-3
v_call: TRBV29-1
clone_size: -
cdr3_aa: CSVTDLSGNTIYF
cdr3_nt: TGCAGCGTTACGGACCTCTCTGGAAACACCATATATTTT

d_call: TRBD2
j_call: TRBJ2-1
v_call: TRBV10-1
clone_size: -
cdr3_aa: CASSATSGGMQFF
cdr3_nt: TGCGCCAGCAGTGCGACTAGCGGGGGGATGCAGTTCTTC

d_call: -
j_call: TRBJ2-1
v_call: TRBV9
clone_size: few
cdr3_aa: CASNGGSANNEQFF
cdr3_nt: TGTGCCAGCAATGGTGGTAGCGCGAACAATGAGCAGTTCTTC

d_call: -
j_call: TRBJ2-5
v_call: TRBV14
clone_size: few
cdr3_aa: CASSQLVTQYF
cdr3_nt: TGTGCCAGCAGCCAATTAGTGACCCAGTACTTC

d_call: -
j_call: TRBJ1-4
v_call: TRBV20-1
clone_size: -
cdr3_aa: CSARGQGIYVQDEKLFF
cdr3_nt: TGCAGTGCCAGAGGCCAGGGAATATATGTTCAGGATGAAAAACTGTTTTTT

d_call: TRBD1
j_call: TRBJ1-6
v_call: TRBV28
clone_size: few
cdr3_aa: CASSPGQGQSPLHF
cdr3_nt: TGTGCCAGCAGTCCGGGACAGGGGCAATCACCCCTCCACTTT

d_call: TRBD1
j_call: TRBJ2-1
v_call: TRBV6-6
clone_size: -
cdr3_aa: CASSRGQGYNEQFF
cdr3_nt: TGTGCCAGCAGTAGGGGACAGGGATACAATGAGCAGTTCTTC

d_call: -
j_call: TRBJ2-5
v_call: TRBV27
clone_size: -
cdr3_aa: CASSPDSQETQYF
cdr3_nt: TGTGCCAGCAGTCCGGACAGCCAAGAGACCCAGTACTTC

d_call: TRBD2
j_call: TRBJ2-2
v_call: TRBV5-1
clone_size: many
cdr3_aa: CASSLAGGTGELFF
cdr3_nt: TGCGCCAGCAGCTTGGCGGGGGGAACCGGGGAGCTGTTTTTT

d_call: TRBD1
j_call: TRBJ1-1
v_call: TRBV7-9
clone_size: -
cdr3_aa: CASSSNGQGIWTEAFF
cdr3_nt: TGTGCCAGCAGCTCGAATGGACAGGGGATTTGGACTGAAGCTTTCTTT

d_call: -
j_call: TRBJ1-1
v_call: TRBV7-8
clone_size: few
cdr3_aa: CASKTNTEAFF
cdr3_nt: TGTGCCAGCAAGACGAACACTGAAGCTTTCTTT

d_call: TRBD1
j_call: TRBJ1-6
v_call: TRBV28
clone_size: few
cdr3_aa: CASSYTGVSYNSPLHF
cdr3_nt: TGTGCCAGCAGTTACACAGGGGTGTCCTATAATTCACCCCTCCACTTT

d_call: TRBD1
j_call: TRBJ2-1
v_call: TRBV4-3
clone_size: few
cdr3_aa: CASSPYDRGSSYNEQFF
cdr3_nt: TGCGCCAGCAGCCCCTATGACAGGGGTTCTTCCTACAATGAGCAGTTCTTC

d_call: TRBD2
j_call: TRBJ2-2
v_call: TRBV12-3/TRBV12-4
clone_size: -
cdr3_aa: CASSPSGYTGELFF
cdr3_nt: TGTGCCAGCAGTCCTAGCGGTTACACCGGGGAGCTGTTTTTT

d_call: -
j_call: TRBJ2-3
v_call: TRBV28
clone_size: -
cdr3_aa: CASSYPAPDTQYF
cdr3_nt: TGTGCCAGCAGTTACCCAGCCCCAGATACGCAGTATTTT

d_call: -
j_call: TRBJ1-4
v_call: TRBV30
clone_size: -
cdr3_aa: CAWSKGTLGEKLFF
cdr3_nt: TGTGCCTGGAGCAAGGGGACCTTAGGGGAAAAACTGTTTTTT

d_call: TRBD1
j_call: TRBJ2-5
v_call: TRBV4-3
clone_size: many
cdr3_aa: CASSQDPGQRPQYF
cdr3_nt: TGCGCCAGCAGCCAAGATCCGGGACAGCGACCGCAGTACTTC

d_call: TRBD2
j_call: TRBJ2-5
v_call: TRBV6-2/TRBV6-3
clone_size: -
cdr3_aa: CASSYREAPETQYF
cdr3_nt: TGTGCCAGCAGTTACCGGGAGGCCCCCGAGACCCAGTACTTC

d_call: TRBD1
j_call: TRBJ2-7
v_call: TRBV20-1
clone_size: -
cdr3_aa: CSAAGTGKGEQYF
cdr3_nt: TGCAGTGCTGCCGGGACAGGGAAGGGCGAGCAGTACTTC

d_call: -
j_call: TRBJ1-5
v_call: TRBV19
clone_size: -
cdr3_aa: CASSIPVGNQPQHF
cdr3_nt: TGTGCCAGTAGTATCCCAGTGGGCAATCAGCCCCAGCATTTT

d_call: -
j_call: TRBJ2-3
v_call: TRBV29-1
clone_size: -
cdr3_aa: CSVDIVGDTQYF
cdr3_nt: TGCAGCGTTGATATAGTAGGAGATACGCAGTATTTT

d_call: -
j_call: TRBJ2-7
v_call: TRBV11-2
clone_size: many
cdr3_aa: CASSLEISYEQYF
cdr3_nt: TGTGCCAGCAGCTTAGAAATTTCCTACGAGCAGTACTTC

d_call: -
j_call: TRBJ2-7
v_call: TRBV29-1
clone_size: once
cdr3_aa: CSVEQADYEQYF
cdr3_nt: TGCAGCGTTGAACAGGCGGACTACGAGCAGTACTTC

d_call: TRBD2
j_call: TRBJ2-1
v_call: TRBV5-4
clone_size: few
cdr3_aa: CASSSNPGGVSYNEQFF
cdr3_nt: TGTGCCAGCAGCTCCAACCCCGGGGGGGTCTCCTACAATGAGCAGTTCTTC

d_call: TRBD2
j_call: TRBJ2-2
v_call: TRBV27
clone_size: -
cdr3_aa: CASSLPSGAVTGELFF
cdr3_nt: TGTGCCAGCAGTTTACCTAGCGGGGCGGTCACCGGGGAGCTGTTTTTT

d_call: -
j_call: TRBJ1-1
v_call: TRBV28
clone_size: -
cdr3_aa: CASSLTRSAFF
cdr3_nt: TGTGCCAGCAGTTTAACCAGATCAGCTTTCTTT

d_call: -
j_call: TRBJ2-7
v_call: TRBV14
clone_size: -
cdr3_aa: CASSQALREWNEQYF
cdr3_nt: TGTGCCAGCAGCCAAGCTCTGAGGGAATGGAACGAGCAGTACTTC

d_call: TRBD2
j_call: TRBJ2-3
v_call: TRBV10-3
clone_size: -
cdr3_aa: CAISEVFRGGAGTDTQYF
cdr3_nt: TGTGCCATCAGTGAGGTGTTCCGGGGGGGAGCGGGCACAGATACGCAGTATTTT

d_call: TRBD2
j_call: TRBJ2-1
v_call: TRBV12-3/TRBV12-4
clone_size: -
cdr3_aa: CASSLRLAGTYNEQFF
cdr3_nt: TGTGCCAGCAGCCTAAGACTAGCGGGGACCTACAATGAGCAGTTCTTC

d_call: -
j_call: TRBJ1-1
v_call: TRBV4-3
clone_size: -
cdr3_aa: CASSQDPEPLNTEAFF
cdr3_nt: TGCGCCAGCAGCCAAGATCCCGAGCCTTTGAACACTGAAGCTTTCTTT

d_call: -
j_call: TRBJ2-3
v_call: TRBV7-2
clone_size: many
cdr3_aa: CASSLGGERTDTQYF
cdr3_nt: TGTGCCAGCAGCTTGGGGGGTGAGAGGACAGATACGCAGTATTTT

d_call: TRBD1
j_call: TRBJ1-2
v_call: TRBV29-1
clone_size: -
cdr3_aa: CSVEVGGQGYGYTF
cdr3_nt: TGCAGCGTTGAAGTTGGTGGACAGGGTTATGGCTACACCTTC

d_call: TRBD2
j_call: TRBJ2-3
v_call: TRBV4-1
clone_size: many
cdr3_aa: CASSHRAGGRTDTQYF
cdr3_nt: TGCGCCAGCAGCCACCGAGCGGGGGGGCGCACAGATACGCAGTATTTT